The T cell receptor beta chain described here comes from a study of T cell responses to AZD1222 COVID-19 vaccine. Points on this clone: Its antigen is still unknown.

Generated by immunoSEQ multiplex PCR, the TCRdb table keeps only in-frame clones and is missing some. The sample includes roughly 100,000 clones, around 90% seen only once; the top ten take approximately 3%. Whole-study findings and limits: Among AZD1222 vaccinees, only 5 to 7 were seropositive at baseline. There were repertoire samples only from the period after the peak T cell response. Regions 160-218 and 743-854 held dominance among vaccine-associated CD4 TCRs, which spanned spike.

Material: peripheral blood, obtained on day 0 of AZD1222 vaccination. The TCR originated in an adult in good health.

The CDR3 sequence is CATRQGRNTEAFF. CDR3 sequence (DNA): TGTGCCACCCGACAGGGGAGGAACACTGAAGCTTTCTTT. This chain joins TRBV6-5 and TRBJ1-1, with TRBD1 matching over 8 bases. J gave up 1 base and V 10 bases, and 5 bases lay outside the gene matches. Germline values: CDR1 MNHEY, CDR2 SVGAGI. This CDR3 spans 13 amino acids.